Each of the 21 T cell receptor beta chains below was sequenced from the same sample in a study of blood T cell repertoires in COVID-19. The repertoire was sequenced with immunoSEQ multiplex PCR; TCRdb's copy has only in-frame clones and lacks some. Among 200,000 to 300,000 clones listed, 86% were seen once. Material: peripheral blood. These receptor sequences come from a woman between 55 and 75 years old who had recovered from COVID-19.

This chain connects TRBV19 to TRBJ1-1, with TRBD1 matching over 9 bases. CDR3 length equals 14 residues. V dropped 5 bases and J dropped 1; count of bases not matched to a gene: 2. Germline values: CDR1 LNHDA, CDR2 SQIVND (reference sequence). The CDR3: CASSDRGANTEAFF. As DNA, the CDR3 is TGTGCCAGTAGTGACAGGGGGGCGAACACTGAAGCTTTCTTT.

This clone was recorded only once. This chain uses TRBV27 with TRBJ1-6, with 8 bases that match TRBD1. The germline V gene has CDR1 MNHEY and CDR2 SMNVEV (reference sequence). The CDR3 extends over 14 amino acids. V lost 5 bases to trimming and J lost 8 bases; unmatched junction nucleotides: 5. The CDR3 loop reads CASSLQGGDSPLHF. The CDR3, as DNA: TGTGCCAGCAGTCTACAGGGGGGAGATTCACCCCTCCACTTT.

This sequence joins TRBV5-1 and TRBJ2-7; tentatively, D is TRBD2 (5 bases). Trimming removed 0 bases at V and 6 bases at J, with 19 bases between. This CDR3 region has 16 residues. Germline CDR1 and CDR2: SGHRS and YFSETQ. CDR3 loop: CASSLVWIQEGGEQYF. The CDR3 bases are TGCGCCAGCAGCTTGGTTTGGATTCAAGAGGGTGGCGAGCAGTACTTC.

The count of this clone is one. The CDR3 DNA sequence: TGTGCCAGCAGCTTACTCCAGGGGAGGAACACCGGGGAGCTGTTTTTT. Encoded protein: CASSLLQGRNTGELFF. This chain links TRBV11-1 with TRBJ2-2; D perhaps matches TRBD1 (6 bases). V lost 2 bases, J lost 1 base, and 11 bases lay in between. Germline-derived CDR1 and CDR2 are SGHAT and FQDESV (reference sequence). This CDR3 has 16 amino acids. The full variable domain, its missing parts supplied by reference TRBV11-1 and TRBJ2-2, is EAEVAQSPRYKITEKSQAVAFWCDPISGHATLYWYRQILGQGPELLVQFQDESVVDDSQLPKDRFSAERLKGVDSTLKIQPAELGDSAMYLCASSLLQGRNTGELFFGEGSRLTVL.

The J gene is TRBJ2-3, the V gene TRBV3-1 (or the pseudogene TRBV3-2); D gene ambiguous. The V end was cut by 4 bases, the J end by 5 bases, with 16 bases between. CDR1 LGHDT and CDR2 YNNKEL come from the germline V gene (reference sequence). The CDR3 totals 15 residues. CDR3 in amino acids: CASSPGIGYEDTQYF. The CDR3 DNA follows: TGTGCCAGCAGCCCGGGTATCGGGTACGAAGATACGCAGTATTTT.

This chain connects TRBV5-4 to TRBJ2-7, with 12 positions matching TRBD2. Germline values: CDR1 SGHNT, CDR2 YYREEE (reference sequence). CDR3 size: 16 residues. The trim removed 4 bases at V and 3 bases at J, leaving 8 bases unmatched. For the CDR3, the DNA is TGTGCCAGCAGCCTGACTAGCGGGGGCGAACTCTACGAGCAGTACTTC. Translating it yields CASSLTSGGELYEQYF.

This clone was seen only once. The CDR3 DNA sequence: TGTGCCACCAGCAGCTCCGGGACTCTAAGTCGGGGCCAGTACTTC. It codes for CATSSSGTLSRGQYF. J is TRBJ2-5 and V is TRBV15, with D possibly being TRBD2 (6 bases). CDR1 LNHNV and CDR2 YYDKDF come from the germline V gene (reference sequence). The CDR3 totals 15 residues. V was trimmed by 3 bases and J by 10 bases, leaving 21 bases between them.

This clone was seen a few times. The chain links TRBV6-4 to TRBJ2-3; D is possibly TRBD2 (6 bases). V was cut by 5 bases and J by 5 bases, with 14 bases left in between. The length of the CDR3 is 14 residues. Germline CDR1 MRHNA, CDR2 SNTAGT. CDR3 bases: TGTGCCAGCAGTCCTATGGGGGGAAGAGATACGCAGTATTTT. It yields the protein CASSPMGGRDTQYF.

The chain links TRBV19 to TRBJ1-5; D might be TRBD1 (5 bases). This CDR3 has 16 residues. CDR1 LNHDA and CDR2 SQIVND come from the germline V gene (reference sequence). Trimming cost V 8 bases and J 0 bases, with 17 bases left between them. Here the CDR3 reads CASLIGGEGSNQPQHF. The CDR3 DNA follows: TGTGCCAGTCTGATTGGGGGGGAAGGTAGCAATCAGCCCCAGCATTTT.

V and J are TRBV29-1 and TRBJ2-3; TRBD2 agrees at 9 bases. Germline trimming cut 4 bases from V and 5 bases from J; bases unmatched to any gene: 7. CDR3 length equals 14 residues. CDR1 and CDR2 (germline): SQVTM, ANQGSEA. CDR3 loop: CSVVRSGGLDTQYF. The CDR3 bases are TGCAGCGTTGTTCGTAGCGGGGGTCTAGATACGCAGTATTTT.

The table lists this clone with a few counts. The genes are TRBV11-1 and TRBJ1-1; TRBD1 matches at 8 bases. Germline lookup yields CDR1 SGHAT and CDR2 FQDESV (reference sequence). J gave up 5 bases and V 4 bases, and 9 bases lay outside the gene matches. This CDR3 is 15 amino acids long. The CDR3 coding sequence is TGTGCCAGCAGCTCCCTGCTCAGGGGGCTTACTGAAGCTTTCTTT. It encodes CASSSLLRGLTEAFF.

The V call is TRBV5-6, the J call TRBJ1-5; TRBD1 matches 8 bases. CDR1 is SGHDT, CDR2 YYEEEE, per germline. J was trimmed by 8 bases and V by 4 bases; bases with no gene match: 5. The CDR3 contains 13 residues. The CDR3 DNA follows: TGTGCCAGCAGCAGGACAGGGCGCGAGCCCCAGCATTTT. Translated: CASSRTGREPQHF.

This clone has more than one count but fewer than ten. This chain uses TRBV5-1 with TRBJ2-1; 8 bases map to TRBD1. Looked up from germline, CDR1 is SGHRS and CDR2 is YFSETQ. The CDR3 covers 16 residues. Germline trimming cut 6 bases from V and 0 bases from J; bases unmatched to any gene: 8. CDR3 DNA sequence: TGCGCCAGCATGGACAGGGCCAAGAGCTCCTACAATGAGCAGTTCTTC. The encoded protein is CASMDRAKSSYNEQFF.

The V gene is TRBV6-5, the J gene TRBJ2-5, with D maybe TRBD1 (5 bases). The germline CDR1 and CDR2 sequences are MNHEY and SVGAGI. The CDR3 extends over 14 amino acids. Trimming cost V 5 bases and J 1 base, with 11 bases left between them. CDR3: CASSLGQFQETQYF. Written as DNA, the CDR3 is TGTGCCAGCAGTCTTGGACAATTCCAAGAGACCCAGTACTTC.

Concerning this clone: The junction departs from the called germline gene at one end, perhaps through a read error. The DNA for the CDR3 is TGTGCTAGCAGCCGGGACAGGGTGGAGACCCAGTACTTC. As protein: CASSRDRVETQYF. The chain combines TRBV7-7 with TRBJ2-5; 9 bases are a match to TRBD1. The CDR3 consists of 13 residues. Per germline, CDR1 SSHAT and CDR2 FNYEAQ (reference sequence). The full variable domain, its missing parts supplied by reference TRBV7-7 and TRBJ2-5, is GAGVSQSPRYKVTKRGQDVTLRCDPISSHATLYWYQQALGQGPEFLTYFNYEAQPDKSGLPSDRFSAERPEGSISTLTIQRTEQRDSAMYRCASSRDRVETQYFGPGTRLLVL.

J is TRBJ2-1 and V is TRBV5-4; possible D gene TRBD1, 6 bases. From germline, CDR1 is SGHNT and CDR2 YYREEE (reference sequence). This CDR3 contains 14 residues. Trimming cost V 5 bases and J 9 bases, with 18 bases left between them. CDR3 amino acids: CASSHSGVVAEQFF. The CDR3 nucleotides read TGTGCCAGCAGTCATTCAGGGGTGGTTGCTGAGCAGTTCTTC.

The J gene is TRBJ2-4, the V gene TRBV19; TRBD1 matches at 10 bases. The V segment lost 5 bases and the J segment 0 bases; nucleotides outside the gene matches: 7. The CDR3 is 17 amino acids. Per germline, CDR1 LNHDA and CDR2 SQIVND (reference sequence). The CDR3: CASSVWDRGLAKNIQYF. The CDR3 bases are TGTGCCAGTAGTGTGTGGGACAGGGGCTTAGCCAAAAACATTCAGTACTTC.

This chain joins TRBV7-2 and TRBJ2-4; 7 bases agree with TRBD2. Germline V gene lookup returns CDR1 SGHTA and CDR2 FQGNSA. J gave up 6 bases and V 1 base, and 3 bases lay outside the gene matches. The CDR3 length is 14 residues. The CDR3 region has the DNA TGTGCCAGCAGCTTAGGAAGGACTAGAAACATTCAGTACTTC. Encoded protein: CASSLGRTRNIQYF.

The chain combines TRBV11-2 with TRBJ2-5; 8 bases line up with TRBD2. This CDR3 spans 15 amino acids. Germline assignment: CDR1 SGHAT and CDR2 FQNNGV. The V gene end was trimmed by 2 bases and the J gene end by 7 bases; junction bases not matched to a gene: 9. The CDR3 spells CASSLSGGQVGTQYF. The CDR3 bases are TGTGCCAGCAGCTTATCGGGGGGGCAAGTTGGGACCCAGTACTTC.

CDR3 bases: TGTGCCAGCAGCCCCCGGACAGGGGCTGGAAACACCATATATTTT. The encoded protein is CASSPRTGAGNTIYF. V and J are TRBV13 and TRBJ1-3, with 9 nucleotides matching TRBD1. CDR1 and CDR2 from the germline V gene are PRHDT and FYEKMQ (reference sequence). CDR3 length: 15 residues. Trimming took 5 bases from V and 2 from J; bases not matched to a gene: 4.

The CDR3 reads CASSLAGGPNIQYF. The CDR3 DNA follows: TGTGCCAGCAGCTTAGCGGGGGGACCCAACATTCAGTACTTC. The chain carries TRBV7-2 and TRBJ2-4, with D perhaps TRBD2 (6 bases). This CDR3 contains 14 residues. Germline CDR1 SGHTA, CDR2 FQGNSA. Between the trimmed V and J ends, which lost 0 bases and 7 bases, there was a span of 10 bases.